This TCR beta chain was recorded in a study of blood T cell repertoires in COVID-19. Study as a whole: Both acute and convalescent COVID-19 samples were obtained from the United States, Italy and Spain. Sample material is recorded as cDNA or gDNA derived from T cells, B-cell-depleted T cells, or PBMCs.

In the original analysis: Nucleated cell counts were estimated from reference gene primer amplification. The repertoire was sequenced with immunoSEQ multiplex PCR; TCRdb's copy has only in-frame clones and lacks some. That table gives V, J and clone size, and the DNA gave D and trimming. This sample yields about 97,000 clones, of which more than 85% are seen a single time; less than 3.5% belongs to the top ten. The CDR3 is 14 amino acids. The germline CDR1 and CDR2 sequences are MDHEN and SYDVKM. The ends lost 4 bases at V and 2 bases at J; junction bases unmatched: 4. J is TRBJ1-2 and V is TRBV28; 7 nucleotides agree with TRBD1. The TCR was taken from a man aged 45 to 65 with active or convalescent COVID-19. Sequencing input: peripheral blood. The CDR3 DNA follows: TGTGCCAGCAGTTCCGGGGACAGAAACTATGGCTACACCTTC. It is translated as CASSSGDRNYGYTF.